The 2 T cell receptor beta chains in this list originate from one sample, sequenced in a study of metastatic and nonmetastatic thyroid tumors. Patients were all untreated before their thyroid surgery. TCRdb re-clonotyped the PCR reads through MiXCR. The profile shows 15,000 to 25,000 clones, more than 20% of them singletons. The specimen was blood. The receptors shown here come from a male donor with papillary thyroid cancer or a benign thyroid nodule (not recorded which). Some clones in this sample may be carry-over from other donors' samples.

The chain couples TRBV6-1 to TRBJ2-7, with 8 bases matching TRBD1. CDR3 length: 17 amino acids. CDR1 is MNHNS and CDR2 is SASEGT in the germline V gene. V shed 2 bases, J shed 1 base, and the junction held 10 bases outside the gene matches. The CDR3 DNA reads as TGTGCCAGCAGTGAAAGGGTGCAGGGGGCTGTATCCTACGAGCAGTACTTC. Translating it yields CASSERVQGAVSYEQYF.

The CDR3 nucleotides read TGTGCCAGCAGTTCTTTCCGGGAGGACGGAGAGCAGTACTTC. As protein: CASSSFREDGEQYF. The chain links TRBV2 to TRBJ2-7, with 7 bases lining up with TRBD2. Per the germline V gene, CDR1 is SNHLY and CDR2 is FYNNEI. This CDR3 contains 14 residues. V lost 5 bases, J lost 7 bases, and 11 bases stayed unmatched.